Sequencing of this TCR beta chain was carried out in a study of neurological immune-mediated disorders. This clonotype was recorded many times. Antigen: not known. The team produced cDNA through 5'RACE using 10-nucleotide random UMIs. Using its own MiXCR run on the 5' RACE reads, TCRdb lists one record per CDR3 protein. Among fewer than 60,000 distinct CDR3 sequences listed, 10% to 13% were seen once. Notes on the study in general: Patients with HTLV-1-associated myelopathy had the highest level of TCR clonal expansion, whereas patients with multiple sclerosis had the lowest level, falling beneath the level found in healthy controls.

The V end was cut by 0 bases, the J end by 5 bases, with 10 bases between. CDR1 and CDR2 (germline): LGHNA, YSLEER. This CDR3 spans 14 amino acids. J is TRBJ2-5 and V is TRBV4-3; D is perhaps TRBD2 (6 bases). The receptor's source is a man between 65 and 85 years old with HTLV-1-associated myelopathy (HAM/TSP). The sample was PBMCs. CDR3 region: CASSQDAGTETQYF. The DNA for the CDR3 is TGCGCCAGCAGCCAAGACGCGGGGACGGAGACCCAGTACTTC.